This entry features one T cell receptor beta chain sequence. This record belongs to a study of T cell changes during pregnancy in multiple sclerosis. Only in-frame clones appear in the TCRdb table, and some are missing; sequencing was by immunoSEQ multiplex PCR. The table lists fewer than 110,000 clones, 91% of them singletons, with 3.1% in the top ten. Germline loops: CDR1 SGHVS, CDR2 FNYEAQ. V was cut by 4 bases and J by 2 bases, with 15 bases left in between. This CDR3 is 16 amino acids long. The gene calls are TRBV7-6 and TRBJ2-1; possibly TRBD1 for D (6 bases). Sequences were derived from peripheral blood, sampled in the second trimester of pregnancy. The origin of this receptor is a female donor with multiple sclerosis, enrolled in a pregnancy study. As DNA, the CDR3 is TGTGCCAGCAGCTCACGCCAGACAGGACCCTACAATGAGCAGTTCTTC. It specifies CASSSRQTGPYNEQFF.